The next 26 T cell receptor beta chains were all read from a single sample in a study of monozygotic twins with cystic fibrosis. Some clones are missing from TCRdb's copy, which holds only in-frame ones; the method was immunoSEQ multiplex PCR. The data hold around 7,500 clones, with approximately 95% observed a single time. The source material was blood. These receptors came from a boy aged 2-9 years with cystic fibrosis.

The J gene is TRBJ2-3, the V gene TRBV11-2; 12 nucleotides align to TRBD1. V lost 7 bases, J lost 10 bases, and 12 bases stayed unmatched. The CDR3 is made up of 15 amino acids. Germline loops: CDR1 SGHAT, CDR2 FQNNGV. The CDR3 nucleotides read TGTGCCAGCACCTCACTTTTGGGACAGGGGGCTTCGCAGTATTTT. Translation gives CASTSLLGQGASQYF.

The count of this clone is one. The chain links TRBV5-1 to TRBJ2-3, with unresolved D. The V end lost 0 bases, the J end lost 1 base, and 9 bases lay between the germline ends. CDR1 is SGHRS and CDR2 is YFSETQ in the germline V gene. The CDR3 loop spans 15 amino acids. CDR3 loop: CASSLDRVGTDTQYF. CDR3 nucleotides: TGCGCCAGCAGCTTGGATAGGGTTGGCACAGATACGCAGTATTTT.

With regard to this clone: The junction and the germline gene differ at one end; a read error may be behind it. The CDR3 sequence: CASSGLGGLFF. DNA of the CDR3: TGTGCCAGCAGCGGCCTCGGGGGGCTGTTTTTT. The J gene is TRBJ2-2, the V gene TRBV9, with D tentatively TRBD2 (6 bases). Germline loops: CDR1 SGDLS, CDR2 YYNGEE. This CDR3 is 11 amino acids long.

This sequence joins TRBV5-1 and TRBJ1-2, with 7 bases lining up with TRBD1. V was pared by 4 bases and J by 2 bases, with 8 bases of the junction left unmatched. This CDR3 is 15 amino acids long. CDR1 is SGHRS and CDR2 is YFSETQ in the germline V gene. The CDR3 is CASSLSTGANYGYTF. CDR3 DNA: TGCGCCAGCAGCCTGAGCACAGGGGCAAACTATGGCTACACCTTC.

V gene TRBV5-1 combines with J gene TRBJ2-1; D is unclear. The CDR3 contains 11 residues. Germline CDR1 is SGHRS and CDR2 is YFSETQ. V lost 5 bases to trimming and J lost 5 bases, with 5 bases between them. Written as DNA, the CDR3 is TGCGCCAGCAGGTTCGACAATGAGCAGTTCTTC. Translating it yields CASRFDNEQFF.

The chain recombines TRBV15 with TRBJ2-5; the match to TRBD2 covers 11 bases. V shed 8 bases, J shed 2 bases, and the junction held 4 bases outside the gene matches. Per germline, CDR1 LNHNV and CDR2 YYDKDF (reference sequence). The CDR3 is 14 residues long. The CDR3 region is CATLGTSGQETQYF. As DNA, the CDR3 is TGTGCCACCCTCGGGACTAGCGGACAAGAGACCCAGTACTTC.

The chain carries TRBV11-3 and TRBJ1-1, with D unresolved. Germline CDR1 and CDR2: SGHNT and YENEEA. The CDR3 spans 14 residues. V gave up 1 base and J gave up 3 bases, with 9 bases separating them. The CDR3 sequence is CASSLVWWDTEAFF. The CDR3 nucleotides read TGTGCCAGCAGCTTAGTTTGGTGGGACACTGAAGCTTTCTTT.

The chain employs TRBV2 and TRBJ1-5; D uncertain. CDR3 size: 14 residues. Germline-derived CDR1 and CDR2 are SNHLY and FYNNEI. Trimming took 3 bases from V and 5 from J, leaving 11 bases between them. The CDR3 region is CASSDKFADQPQHF. DNA for the CDR3: TGTGCCAGCAGTGATAAGTTTGCAGATCAGCCCCAGCATTTT. The variable domain in full, with the rest retrieved from reference TRBV2 and TRBJ1-5, is EPEVTQTPSHQVTQMGQEVILRCVPISNHLYFYWYRQILGQKVEFLVSFYNNEISEKSEIFDDQFSVERPDGSNFTLKIRSTKLEDSAMYFCASSDKFADQPQHFGDGTRLSIL.

V gene TRBV11-2 combines with J gene TRBJ2-2; D is perhaps TRBD1 (6 bases). Per the germline V gene, CDR1 is SGHAT and CDR2 is FQNNGV. This CDR3 has 14 residues. V was clipped by 5 bases and J by 4 bases, with 11 bases between them. The DNA of the CDR3 is TGTGCCAGCAGCCACGGACAGTCCACCGGGGAGCTGTTTTTT. This translates into CASSHGQSTGELFF.

The V call is TRBV4-2, the J call TRBJ2-4; the D is unclear. The germline V gene has CDR1 LGHNA and CDR2 YNFKEQ. The CDR3 extends over 14 amino acids. Between the trimmed V and J ends, which lost 4 bases and 8 bases, there was a span of 15 bases. The CDR3 is CASSPTGIWDIQYF. The CDR3 DNA follows: TGTGCCAGCAGCCCCACCGGTATCTGGGACATTCAGTACTTC.

This chain uses TRBV5-4 with TRBJ1-6, with D unresolved. The CDR3 is 12 residues long. The V end lost 0 bases, the J end lost 13 bases, and 8 bases lay between the germline ends. The germline CDR1 and CDR2 sequences are SGHNT and YYREEE (reference sequence). CDR3 coding DNA: TGTGCCAGCAGCTTGGGGGTTTCGCCCCTCCACTTT. Translated: CASSLGVSPLHF.

Only one count was recorded for this clone. The gene calls are TRBV27 and TRBJ2-3; no firm D call. This CDR3 comprises 14 residues. Trimming left V 0 bases short and J 1 base short, with 5 bases between. Germline V gene lookup returns CDR1 MNHEY and CDR2 SMNVEV (reference sequence). CDR3 sequence reads: CASSLSYRTDTQYF. The CDR3 bases are TGTGCCAGCAGTTTATCGTATCGCACAGATACGCAGTATTTT.

This rearrangement joins TRBV2 to TRBJ2-4; TRBD2 matches at 7 bases. In germline, CDR1 is SNHLY, CDR2 FYNNEI. The V gene end was trimmed by 6 bases and the J gene end by 6 bases; junction bases not matched to a gene: 8. The CDR3 is 14 amino acids. DNA of the CDR3: TGTGCCAGCAGCCCGGGACTAAATGTAAACATTCAGTACTTC. Its translation is CASSPGLNVNIQYF.

J is TRBJ1-5 and V is TRBV27; weak D call: TRBD1 (5 bases). The CDR3 extends over 14 amino acids. Trimming removed 2 bases at V and 3 bases at J, with 8 bases between. Per germline, CDR1 MNHEY and CDR2 SMNVEV (reference sequence). CDR3 sequence: CASSLRGSNQPQHF. The CDR3 DNA follows: TGTGCCAGCAGTTTAAGGGGTTCCAATCAGCCCCAGCATTTT.

J is TRBJ2-1 and V is TRBV5-4; D is unresolved. CDR3 length: 14 residues. V was shortened by 0 bases and J by 4 bases, with 8 bases between the two germline ends. Per germline, CDR1 SGHNT and CDR2 YYREEE (reference sequence). The CDR3 loop reads CASSLGRTYNEQFF. The CDR3 DNA follows: TGTGCCAGCAGCTTGGGGCGAACTTACAATGAGCAGTTCTTC. Variable domain in full (rest from reference TRBV5-4 and TRBJ2-1): ETGVTQSPTHLIKTRGQQVTLRCSSQSGHNTVSWYQQALGQGPQFIFQYYREEENGRGNFPPRFSGLQFPNYSSELNVNALELDDSALYLCASSLGRTYNEQFFGPGTRLTVL.

This chain links TRBV9 with TRBJ1-3; D gene unclear. This CDR3 has 15 amino acids. The V end lost 0 bases, the J end lost 1 base, and 8 bases lay between the germline ends. CDR1 and CDR2 (germline): SGDLS, YYNGEE. CDR3 residues: CASSVGAASGNTIYF. In nucleotides, the CDR3 is TGTGCCAGCAGCGTAGGGGCAGCATCTGGAAACACCATATATTTT. Combining the CDR3 with reference TRBV9 and TRBJ1-3 gives the whole variable domain DSGVTQTPKHLITATGQRVTLRCSPRSGDLSVYWYQQSLDQGLQFLIQYYNGEERAKGNILERFSAQQFPDLHSELNLSSLELGDSALYFCASSVGAASGNTIYFGEGSWLTVV.

The rearrangement joins TRBV27 to TRBJ2-6; D gene uncertain. V shed 3 bases and J shed 4 bases, with 13 bases lying between them. From germline, CDR1 is MNHEY and CDR2 SMNVEV (reference sequence). The CDR3 length is 16 residues. CDR3 DNA sequence: TGTGCCAGCAGTTTCCCACCTACGGCCGGGGCCAACGTCCTGACTTTC. Its translation is CASSFPPTAGANVLTF. The whole variable domain, filled in from reference TRBV27 and TRBJ2-6, reads EAQVTQNPRYLITVTGKKLTVTCSQNMNHEYMSWYRQDPGLGLRQIYYSMNVEVTDKGDVPEGYKVSRKEKRNFPLILESPSPNQTSLYFCASSFPPTAGANVLTFGAGSRLTVL.

The chain couples TRBV27 to TRBJ2-7; D gene uncertain. Germline values: CDR1 MNHEY, CDR2 SMNVEV (reference sequence). Trimming left V 5 bases short and J 0 bases short, with 8 bases between. The CDR3 totals 13 residues. CDR3 in amino acids: CASSEAPSYEQYF. Here the CDR3 DNA reads TGTGCCAGCAGTGAGGCCCCCTCCTACGAGCAGTACTTC.

This clone came up once. CDR3 protein: CASSVGQLPANTGELFF. The CDR3, as DNA: TGTGCCAGCAGCGTAGGACAGCTACCCGCGAACACCGGGGAGCTGTTTTTT. The chain uses TRBV9 and TRBJ2-2; possible D gene TRBD1, 5 bases. The V gene's germline CDR1 is SGDLS and CDR2 YYNGEE. The V gene lost 0 bases and the J gene lost 0 bases, with 12 bases spanning the gap. The CDR3 runs 17 residues.

This clone appeared a single time. The chain uses TRBV6-5 and TRBJ2-7; 7 bases agree with TRBD1. V lost 2 bases, J lost 2 bases, and 3 bases stayed unmatched. The CDR3 has 14 amino acids. Germline CDR1 is MNHEY and CDR2 is SVGAGI. CDR3 in amino acids: CASSYGQGAYEQYF. The CDR3 nucleotides are TGTGCCAGCAGTTACGGCCAGGGGGCCTACGAGCAGTACTTC.

The chain carries TRBV27 and TRBJ1-2; 7 nucleotides line up with TRBD1. The V and J ends lost 3 bases and 1 base, in that order; junction bases with no gene match: 14. CDR3 length: 18 residues. Germline CDR1 reads MNHEY; CDR2 reads SMNVEV (reference sequence). The CDR3 nucleotides are TGTGCCAGCAGTTTCCTCCAAACGGACAGGAACATTAACTATGGCTACACCTTC. It specifies CASSFLQTDRNINYGYTF.

This chain uses TRBV14 with TRBJ1-2; D is ambiguous. CDR3 length: 12 amino acids. Trimming took 2 bases from V and 2 from J, leaving 3 bases between them. Germline V CDR1 and CDR2: SGHDN, FVKESK. The CDR3, as DNA: TGTGCCAGCAGCCAACAGAACTATGGCTACACCTTC. Translated, it gives CASSQQNYGYTF.

The V gene is TRBV2, the J gene TRBJ2-5; D unclear. The CDR3 runs 14 residues. V was clipped by 2 bases and J by 2 bases, with 9 bases between them. Germline lookup yields CDR1 SNHLY and CDR2 FYNNEI. CDR3 loop: CASSEFLLQETQYF. CDR3 nucleotide sequence: TGTGCCAGCAGTGAATTCTTGCTGCAAGAGACCCAGTACTTC.

V is TRBV5-4 and J is TRBJ2-3; D might be TRBD2 (5 bases). The germline V gene has CDR1 SGHNT and CDR2 YYREEE (reference sequence). The V gene lost 4 bases and the J gene lost 2 bases, with 17 bases spanning the gap. The length of the CDR3 is 16 residues. The CDR3 region has the DNA TGTGCCAGCAGCCACTTTCAGGACTCCCTCACAGATACGCAGTATTTT. As protein: CASSHFQDSLTDTQYF.

V gene TRBV11-2 combines with J gene TRBJ1-1; D might be TRBD1 (6 bases). V was trimmed by 5 bases and J by 9 bases, leaving 16 bases between them. Germline CDR1 SGHAT, CDR2 FQNNGV. The length of the CDR3 is 13 residues. CDR3 in DNA: TGTGCCAGCAGCACCGGGACACCATCAAAAGCTTTCTTT. Translated, it gives CASSTGTPSKAFF.

This clone has a single count. This chain joins TRBV7-3 and TRBJ1-2; D is unresolved. The germline V and J ends were trimmed by 3 bases and 0 bases, with 5 bases remaining between them. This CDR3 is built from 13 residues. Germline assignment: CDR1 SGHTA and CDR2 FQGTGA. Written as DNA, the CDR3 is TGTGCCAGCAGCTTTGACCCTAACTATGGCTACACCTTC. This gives the protein CASSFDPNYGYTF.